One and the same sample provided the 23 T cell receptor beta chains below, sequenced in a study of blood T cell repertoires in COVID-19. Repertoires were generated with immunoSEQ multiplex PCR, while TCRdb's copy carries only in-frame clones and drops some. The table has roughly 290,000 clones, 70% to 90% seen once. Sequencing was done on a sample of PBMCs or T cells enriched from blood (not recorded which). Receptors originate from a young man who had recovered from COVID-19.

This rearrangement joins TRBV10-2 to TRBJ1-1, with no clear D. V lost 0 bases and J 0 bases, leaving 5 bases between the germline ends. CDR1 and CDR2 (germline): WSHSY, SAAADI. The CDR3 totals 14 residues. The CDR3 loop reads CASSESLLNTEAFF. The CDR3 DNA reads TGCGCCAGCAGTGAGTCTTTATTGAACACTGAAGCTTTCTTT.

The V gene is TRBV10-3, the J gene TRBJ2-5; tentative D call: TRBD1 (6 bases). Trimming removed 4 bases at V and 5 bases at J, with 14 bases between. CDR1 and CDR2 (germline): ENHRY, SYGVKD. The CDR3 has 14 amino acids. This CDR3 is CAISAGQGMETQYF. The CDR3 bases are TGTGCCATCAGTGCTGGGCAGGGGATGGAGACCCAGTACTTC.

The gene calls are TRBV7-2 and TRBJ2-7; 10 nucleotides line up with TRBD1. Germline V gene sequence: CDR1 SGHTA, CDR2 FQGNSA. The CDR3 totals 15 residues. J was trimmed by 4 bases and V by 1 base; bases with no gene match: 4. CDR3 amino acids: CASSLGTGGMYEQYF. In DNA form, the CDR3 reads TGTGCCAGCAGCTTAGGGACAGGGGGTATGTACGAGCAGTACTTC. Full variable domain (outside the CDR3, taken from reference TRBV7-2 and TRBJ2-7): GAGVSQSPSNKVTEKGKDVELRCDPISGHTALYWYRQSLGQGLEFLIYFQGNSAPDKSGLPSDRFSAERTGGSVSTLTIQRTQQEDSAVYLCASSLGTGGMYEQYFGPGTRLTVT.

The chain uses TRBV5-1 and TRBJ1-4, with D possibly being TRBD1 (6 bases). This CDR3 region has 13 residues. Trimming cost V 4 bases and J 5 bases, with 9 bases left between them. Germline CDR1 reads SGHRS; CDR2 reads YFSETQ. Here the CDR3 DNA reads TGCGCCAGCAGCGAAGGACAGAATGAAAAACTGTTTTTT. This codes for CASSEGQNEKLFF. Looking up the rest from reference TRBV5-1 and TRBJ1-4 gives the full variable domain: KAGVTQTPRYLIKTRGQQVTLSCSPISGHRSVSWYQQTPGQGLQFLFEYFSETQRNKGNFPGRFSGRQFSNSRSEMNVSTLELGDSALYLCASSEGQNEKLFFGSGTQLSVL.

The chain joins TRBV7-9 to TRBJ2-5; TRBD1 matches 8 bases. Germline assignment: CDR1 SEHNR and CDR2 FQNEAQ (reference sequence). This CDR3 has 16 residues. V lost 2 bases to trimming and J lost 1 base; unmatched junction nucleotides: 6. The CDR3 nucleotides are TGTGCCAGCAGCTTAAGGACGACAGGGGCCCAAGAGACCCAGTACTTC. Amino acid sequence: CASSLRTTGAQETQYF. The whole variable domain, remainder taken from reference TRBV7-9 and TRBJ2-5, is DTGVSQNPRHKITKRGQNVTFRCDPISEHNRLYWYRQTLGQGPEFLTYFQNEAQLEKSRLLSDRFSAERPKGSFSTLEIQRTEQGDSAMYLCASSLRTTGAQETQYFGPGTRLLVL.

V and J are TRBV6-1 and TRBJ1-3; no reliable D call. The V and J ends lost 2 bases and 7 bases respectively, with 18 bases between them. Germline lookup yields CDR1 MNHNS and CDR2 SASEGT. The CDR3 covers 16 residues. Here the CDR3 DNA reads TGTGCCAGCAGTGAACCCGATGGATATTCCGGGAACACCATATATTTT. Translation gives CASSEPDGYSGNTIYF.

The DNA for the CDR3 is TGTGCCAGCAGCTTATCTAGCCTGGCCAAAAACATTCAGTACTTC. This sequence encodes CASSLSSLAKNIQYF. V gene TRBV3-1 (or the pseudogene TRBV3-2) combines with J gene TRBJ2-4, with a weak D call TRBD2 (5 bases). Germline values: CDR1 LGHDT, CDR2 YNNKEL (reference sequence). The CDR3 length is 15 residues. Trimming shortened V by 5 bases and J by 1 base, and 12 bases separated the two germline ends.

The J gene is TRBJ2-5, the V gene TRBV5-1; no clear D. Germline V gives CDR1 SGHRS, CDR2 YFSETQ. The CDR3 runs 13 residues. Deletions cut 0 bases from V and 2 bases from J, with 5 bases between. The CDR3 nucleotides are TGCGCCAGCAGCTTGGGGGCTCAAGAGACCCAGTACTTC. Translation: CASSLGAQETQYF.

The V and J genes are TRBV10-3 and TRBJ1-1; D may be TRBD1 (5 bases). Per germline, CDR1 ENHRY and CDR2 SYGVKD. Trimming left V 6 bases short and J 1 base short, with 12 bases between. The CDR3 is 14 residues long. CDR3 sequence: CAIRDMTGNTEAFF. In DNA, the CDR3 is TGTGCCATCAGGGACATGACGGGGAACACTGAAGCTTTCTTT.

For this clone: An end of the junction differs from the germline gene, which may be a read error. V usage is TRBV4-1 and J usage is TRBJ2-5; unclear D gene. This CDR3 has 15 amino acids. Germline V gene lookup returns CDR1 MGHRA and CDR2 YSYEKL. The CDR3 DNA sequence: TGCGCCAGCAGCCAACGTCACGCGGCCCAAGGGACCCAGTACTTC. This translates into CASSQRHAAQGTQYF.

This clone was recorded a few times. As DNA, the CDR3 is TGTGCCAGCAGTCCCGGGGACAGCGAACACTACGAGCAGTACTTC. It codes for CASSPGDSEHYEQYF. The gene calls are TRBV28 and TRBJ2-7, with 7 positions matching TRBD1. V trimming: 5 bases; J trimming: 3 bases; junction bases outside the gene matches: 10. CDR3 length equals 15 residues. Germline CDR1 reads MDHEN; CDR2 reads SYDVKM.

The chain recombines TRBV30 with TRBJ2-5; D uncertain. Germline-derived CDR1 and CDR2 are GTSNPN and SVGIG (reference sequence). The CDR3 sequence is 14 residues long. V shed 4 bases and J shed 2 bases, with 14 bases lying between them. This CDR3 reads CAWTFPRIQETQYF. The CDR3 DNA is TGTGCCTGGACTTTCCCCAGGATTCAAGAGACCCAGTACTTC.

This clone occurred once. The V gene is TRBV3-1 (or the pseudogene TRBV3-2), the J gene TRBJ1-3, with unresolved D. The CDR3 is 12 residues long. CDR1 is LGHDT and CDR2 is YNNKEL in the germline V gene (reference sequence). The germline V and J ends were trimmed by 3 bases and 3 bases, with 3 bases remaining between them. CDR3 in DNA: TGTGCCAGCAGCCATAATGGAAACACCATATATTTT. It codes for CASSHNGNTIYF.

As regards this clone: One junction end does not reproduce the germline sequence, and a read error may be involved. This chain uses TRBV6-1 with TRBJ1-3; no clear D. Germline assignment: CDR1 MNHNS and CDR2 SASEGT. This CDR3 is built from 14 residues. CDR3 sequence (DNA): TGTGCCAGCAGTGACGCGGGGTCTGGAGACACCATATATTTT. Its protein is CASSDAGSGDTIYF.

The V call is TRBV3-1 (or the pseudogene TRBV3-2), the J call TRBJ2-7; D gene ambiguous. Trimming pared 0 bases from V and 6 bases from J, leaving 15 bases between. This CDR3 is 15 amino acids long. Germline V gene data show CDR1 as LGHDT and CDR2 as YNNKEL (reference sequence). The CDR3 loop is CASSQDNHSLSEQYF. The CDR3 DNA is TGTGCCAGCAGCCAAGATAATCACAGTCTCTCCGAGCAGTACTTC.

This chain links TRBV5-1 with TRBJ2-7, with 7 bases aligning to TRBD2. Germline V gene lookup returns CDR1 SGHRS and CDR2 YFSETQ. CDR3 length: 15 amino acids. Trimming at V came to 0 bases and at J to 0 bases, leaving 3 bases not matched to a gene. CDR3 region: CASSLASGSSYEQYF. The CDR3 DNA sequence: TGCGCCAGCAGCTTGGCTAGCGGAAGCTCCTACGAGCAGTACTTC.

The CDR3 is CASSQVRGAEAFF. CDR3 DNA sequence: TGTGCCAGCAGCCAAGTAAGGGGCGCTGAAGCTTTCTTT. This chain uses TRBV3-1 (or the pseudogene TRBV3-2) with TRBJ1-1; possibly TRBD1 for D (5 bases). Trimming pared 1 base from V and 6 bases from J, leaving 9 bases between. CDR1 and CDR2 (germline): LGHDT, YNNKEL (reference sequence). This CDR3 has 13 amino acids.

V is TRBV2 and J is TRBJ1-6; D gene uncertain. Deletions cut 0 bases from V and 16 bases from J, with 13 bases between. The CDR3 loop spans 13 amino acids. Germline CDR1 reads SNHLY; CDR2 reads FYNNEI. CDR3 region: CASSEALGIPLHF. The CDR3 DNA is TGTGCCAGCAGTGAAGCGCTGGGCATTCCGCTCCACTTT.

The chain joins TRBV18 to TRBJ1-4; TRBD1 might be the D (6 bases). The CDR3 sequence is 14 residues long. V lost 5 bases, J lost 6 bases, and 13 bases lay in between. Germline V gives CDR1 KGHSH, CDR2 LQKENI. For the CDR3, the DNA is TGTGCCAGCTCAAGGGACATTCTTGATGAAAAACTGTTTTTT. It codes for CASSRDILDEKLFF. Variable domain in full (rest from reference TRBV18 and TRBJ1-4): NAGVMQNPRHLVRRRGQEARLRCSPMKGHSHVYWYRQLPEEGLKFMVYLQKENIIDESGMPKERFSAEFPKEGPSILRIQQVVRGDSAAYFCASSRDILDEKLFFGSGTQLSVL.

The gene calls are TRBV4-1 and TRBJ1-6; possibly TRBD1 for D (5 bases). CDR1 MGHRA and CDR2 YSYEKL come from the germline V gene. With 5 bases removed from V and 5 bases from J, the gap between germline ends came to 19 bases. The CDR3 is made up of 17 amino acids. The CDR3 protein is CASSIRRGATDNSPLHF. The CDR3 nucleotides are TGCGCCAGCAGCATTCGCCGCGGGGCCACCGATAATTCACCCCTCCACTTT.

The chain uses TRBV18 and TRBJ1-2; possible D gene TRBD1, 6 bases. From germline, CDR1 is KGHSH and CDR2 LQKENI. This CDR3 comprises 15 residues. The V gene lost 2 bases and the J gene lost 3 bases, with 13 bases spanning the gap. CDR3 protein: CASSPSNRVDYGYTF. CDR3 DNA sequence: TGTGCCAGCTCACCATCCAACAGGGTAGACTATGGCTACACCTTC.

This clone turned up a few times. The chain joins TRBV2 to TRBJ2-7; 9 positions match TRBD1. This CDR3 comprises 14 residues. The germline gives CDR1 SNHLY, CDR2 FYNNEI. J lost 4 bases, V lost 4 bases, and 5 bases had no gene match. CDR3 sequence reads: CASSGDRARYEQYF. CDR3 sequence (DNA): TGTGCCAGCAGTGGGGACAGGGCTAGGTACGAGCAGTACTTC.

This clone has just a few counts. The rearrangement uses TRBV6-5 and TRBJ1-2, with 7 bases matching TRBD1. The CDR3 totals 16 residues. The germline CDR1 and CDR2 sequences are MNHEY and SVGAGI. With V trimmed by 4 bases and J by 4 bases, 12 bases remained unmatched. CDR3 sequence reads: CASSSPGQSNIYGYTF. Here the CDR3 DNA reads TGTGCCAGCAGTTCTCCGGGACAGTCGAACATCTATGGCTACACCTTC.